The rows below give T cell receptor beta chains drawn from one sample of a study of TIL therapy for anti-PD-1-resistant metastatic lung cancer. The method was immunoSEQ multiplex PCR; TCRdb's version includes in-frame clones alone and lacks a portion of them. The top ten hold 2.9% of the sample, which has about 55,000 clones, about 81% seen once. Source: blood, taken at baseline. All receptors come from a person aged 25-80 years with non-small cell lung cancer. Both conserved end residues are part of each CDR3. A D gene is named only where the DNA matches it firmly. Only part of the rows carry a size: once, few, many, or a class if the clone is expanded.

V	J	size	D	CDR3	DNA
TRBV7-8	TRBJ2-2	-	-	CASSLAGSRQWLFF	TGTGCCAGCAGCTTAGCAGGCTCCCGGCAGTGGCTGTTTTTT
TRBV30	TRBJ2-3	-	-	CAWREVGGKGVTQYF	TGTGCCTGGAGGGAGGTTGGAGGGAAAGGAGTTACGCAGTATTTT
TRBV5-4	TRBJ2-7	-	TRBD1	CASSYPGQAYEQYF	TGTGCCAGCAGCTACCCGGGACAGGCCTACGAGCAGTACTTC
TRBV13	TRBJ1-6	few	-	CASSLDSNNSPLHF	TGTGCCAGCAGCTTGGACAGCAATAATTCACCCCTCCACTTT
TRBV28	TRBJ1-4	few	-	CASSQDITGLNEKLFF	TGTGCCAGCAGTCAAGACATTACAGGACTTAATGAAAAACTGTTTTTT
TRBV28	TRBJ1-6	-	-	CASSGNRVYSPLHF	TGTGCCAGCAGTGGAAACAGGGTGTACTCACCCCTCCACTTT
TRBV6-2/TRBV6-3	TRBJ1-5	-	TRBD1	CASSYGTGGVDSNQPQHF	TGTGCCAGCAGTTACGGGACAGGGGGAGTCGATAGCAATCAGCCCCAGCATTTT
TRBV6-2/TRBV6-3	TRBJ1-5	-	-	CASSYKDSYSNQPQHF	TGTGCCAGCAGTTACAAAGACAGCTATAGCAATCAGCCCCAGCATTTT
TRBV5-1	TRBJ2-1	-	-	CASSLGSEADLFF	TGCGCCAGCAGCTTAGGCAGCGAAGCTGATCTGTTCTTC
TRBV3-1/TRBV3-2	TRBJ2-7	-	TRBD2	CASSLLGGTYEQYF	TGTGCCAGCAGCCTACTCGGGGGGACCTACGAGCAGTACTTC
TRBV5-8	TRBJ1-1	-	-	CASSLVQGFTEAFF	TGTGCCAGCAGCTTGGTACAGGGATTTACTGAAGCTTTCTTT
TRBV4-1	TRBJ1-6	-	-	CASSQGLTGKWSGSPPLHF	TGCGCCAGCAGCCAAGGCCTTACAGGGAAATGGAGCGGATCTCCACCCCTCCACTTT
TRBV4-3	TRBJ1-1	-	TRBD1	CASSQEDRVHTEAFF	TGCGCCAGCAGCCAAGAGGACAGGGTACACACTGAAGCTTTCTTT
TRBV7-9	TRBJ2-4	-	TRBD2	CASSSGLAGGNIQYF	TGTGCCAGCAGCTCGGGACTAGCGGGCGGAAACATTCAGTACTTC
TRBV6-6	TRBJ2-1	once	TRBD2	CASSQTSGEQFF	TGTGCCAGCAGTCAGACTAGCGGTGAGCAGTTCTTC
TRBV11-1	TRBJ2-1	-	TRBD2	CASRRSGTSDYNEQFF	TGTGCCAGCAGGCGCTCCGGGACTAGCGACTACAATGAGCAGTTCTTC